Listed below are T cell receptor beta chains from one sample, sequenced in a study of CD4+ T cells in melanoma. The data were produced by immunoSEQ multiplex PCR, yet TCRdb's version contains in-frame clones alone and is incomplete. The table has just under 10,000 clones, over 60% seen once. The sequenced material came from tumor tissue. These receptor sequences come from a human donor with melanoma. Both conserved end residues are part of each CDR3. The D gene is left open where the match is weak. Some rows have no size entry. The others give once, few or many, or a class for an expanded clone.

TRBD1	TRBV19	14	.	TRBJ1-1	CASSKPGTGSAAFF	TGTGCCAGTAGTAAGCCCGGGACAGGATCAGCTGCTTTCTTT
.	TRBV11-3	18	.	TRBJ2-3	CASSLLSPQKYHTDTQYF	TGTGCCAGCAGCTTACTCAGCCCCCAGAAATACCACACAGATACGCAGTATTTT
.	TRBV14	16	hyperexpanded	TRBJ2-7	CASSQVWRGRLAEQYF	TGTGCCAGCAGCCAAGTTTGGAGGGGGCGCTTGGCCGAGCAGTACTTC
.	TRBV5-8	11	.	TRBJ1-6	CASSYGRVVHF	TGTGCCAGCAGCTACGGACGGGTAGTCCACTTT
.	TRBV6-1	15	medium-sized	TRBJ1-5	CASSAGTSSNQPQHF	TGTGCCAGCAGTGCAGGGACAAGTAGCAATCAGCCCCAGCATTTT
.	TRBV9	14	.	TRBJ1-2	CASSVAGEGYGYTF	TGTGCCAGCAGCGTAGCGGGGGAGGGATATGGCTACACCTTC
.	TRBV7-2	16	.	TRBJ1-6	CASSLVRSSYNSPLHF	TGTGCCAGCAGCTTAGTGAGGAGCTCCTATAATTCACCCCTCCACTTT
.	TRBV5-1	15	.	TRBJ2-3	CASSLGARGTDTQYF	TGCGCCAGCAGCTTGGGTGCTAGAGGCACAGATACGCAGTATTTT
.	TRBV19	14	.	TRBJ2-5	CASSIGGTQETQYF	TGTGCCAGTAGTATAGGAGGGACCCAAGAGACCCAGTACTTC
.	TRBV30	13	.	TRBJ1-5	CAWSVAGSQPQHF	TGTGCCTGGAGTGTAGCGGGTTCGCAGCCCCAGCATTTT
.	TRBV7-9	15	.	TRBJ2-7	CASSLPQPQRAEQYF	TGTGCCAGCAGCCTCCCCCAGCCCCAGAGGGCCGAGCAGTACTTC
TRBD1	TRBV5-1	14	medium-sized	TRBJ1-2	CASSFDRARDGYTF	TGCGCCAGCAGCTTCGACAGGGCCAGAGATGGCTACACCTTC
.	TRBV5-1	14	.	TRBJ1-3	CASSLVGDGNTIYF	TGCGCCAGCAGCTTGGTTGGGGACGGAAACACCATATATTTT
.	TRBV6-1	11	.	TRBJ2-2	CASSELGELFF	TGTGCCAGCAGTGAACTGGGGGAGCTGTTTTTT
.	TRBV10-3	12	once	TRBJ2-2	CASRVGTGELFF	TGTGCCAGCCGAGTTGGGACCGGGGAGCTGTTTTTT
.	TRBV18	15	.	TRBJ1-2	CASSPTGDLLYGYTF	TGTGCCAGCTCACCCACTGGGGACCTCCTCTATGGCTACACCTTC
TRBD1	TRBV18	13	.	TRBJ1-1	CASTIGTAIEAFF	TGTGCCAGCACCATCGGGACAGCAATTGAAGCTTTCTTT
TRBD1	TRBV19	12	.	TRBJ2-7	CASSDRVNEQYF	TGTGCCAGTTCTGACAGGGTTAACGAGCAGTACTTC
.	TRBV7-9	13	.	TRBJ2-5	CASSAWTQETQYF	TGTGCCAGCAGCGCCTGGACACAAGAGACCCAGTACTTC
.	TRBV15	13	.	TRBJ2-5	CATSRDPEETQYF	TGTGCCACCAGCAGAGACCCGGAAGAGACCCAGTACTTC
.	TRBV5-6	14	medium-sized	TRBJ1-4	CASSLGAFNEKLFF	TGTGCCAGCAGCTTGGGTGCCTTTAATGAAAAACTGTTTTTT
.	TRBV19	13	.	TRBJ2-2	CASNRPSTGELFF	TGTGCCAGTAATCGGCCTTCCACCGGGGAGCTGTTTTTT
.	TRBV6-1	15	.	TRBJ2-4	CASSPNLLAKNIQYF	TGTGCCAGCAGCCCTAACTTACTAGCCAAAAACATTCAGTACTTC
.	TRBV6-1	15	once	TRBJ1-4	CASSDLGPWGEKLFF	TGTGCCAGCAGTGACCTGGGACCGTGGGGTGAAAAACTGTTTTTT
.	TRBV30	12	.	TRBJ1-1	CACWTRDLGAFF	TGTGCCTGCTGGACACGCGATCTTGGAGCTTTCTTT
.	TRBV18	11	.	TRBJ2-5	CASSPGETQYF	TGTGCCAGCTCACCCGGGGAGACCCAGTACTTC
TRBD1	TRBV2	15	once	TRBJ1-5	CASSEDSGGAKPQHF	TGTGCCAGCAGTGAAGATTCAGGGGGCGCGAAGCCCCAGCATTTT
.	TRBV7-9	15	.	TRBJ2-7	CASSLVPKSSYEQYF	TGTGCCAGCAGCTTAGTACCGAAAAGCTCCTACGAGCAGTACTTC
.	TRBV12-2	17	.	TRBJ1-5	CANRFLTGTGNNQPQHF	TGTGCAAACCGCTTCTTGACCGGGACAGGGAATAATCAGCCCCAGCATTTT
.	TRBV6-1	14	few	TRBJ1-1	CASRYDQGNTEAFF	TGTGCCAGCAGGTATGACCAAGGGAACACTGAAGCTTTCTTT
TRBD1	TRBV2	15	.	TRBJ1-5	CASSGTGGEFQPQHF	TGTGCCAGCAGCGGGACAGGGGGCGAGTTTCAGCCCCAGCATTTT
.	TRBV10-2	12	.	TRBJ1-1	CASRVLNTEAFF	TGCGCCAGCAGGGTTTTGAACACTGAAGCTTTCTTT
.	TRBV6-1	14	.	TRBJ1-1	CASSGATRITEAFF	TGTGCCAGCAGTGGGGCAACGAGGATCACTGAAGCTTTCTTT
.	TRBV4-2	13	.	TRBJ2-5	CASSPRGGETQYF	TGTGCCAGCAGCCCTAGAGGGGGGGAGACCCAGTACTTC
.	TRBV10-3	14	.	TRBJ2-7	CAISESGNQVEQYF	TGTGCCATCAGTGAGTCGGGAAACCAGGTTGAGCAGTACTTC
.	TRBV5-1	17	.	TRBJ1-1	CASSAKVRDGMNTEAFF	TGCGCCAGCAGCGCCAAGGTTAGGGACGGGATGAACACTGAAGCTTTCTTT
.	TRBV7-9	15	.	TRBJ2-1	CASSEAVGLGDEQFF	TGTGCCAGCAGCGAGGCCGTGGGCCTGGGGGATGAGCAGTTCTTC
TRBD1	TRBV29-1	13	once	TRBJ1-3	CSVGDSSGNTIYF	TGCAGCGTTGGGGACAGCTCTGGAAACACCATATATTTT
TRBD2	TRBV4-1	15	.	TRBJ2-5	CASSKLAGEQETQYF	TGCGCCAGCAGCAAACTAGCGGGGGAGCAAGAGACCCAGTACTTC
TRBD2	TRBV7-8	15	.	TRBJ2-2	CASSTTSGGAGELFF	TGTGCCAGCAGCACGACTAGCGGGGGGGCCGGGGAGCTGTTTTTT
.	TRBV15	16	.	TRBJ1-2	CATSRDLIAYGYGYTF	TGTGCCACCAGCAGAGATTTAATTGCGTACGGCTATGGCTACACCTTC
.	TRBV15	12	.	TRBJ2-1	CATSRVGDEQFF	TGTGCCACCAGCAGAGTGGGCGATGAGCAGTTCTTC
.	TRBV6-6	15	.	TRBJ1-5	CASSYGDSRGQPQHF	TGTGCCAGCAGTTATGGAGACAGCCGGGGTCAGCCCCAGCATTTT
.	TRBV30	17	.	TRBJ1-4	CAWTLPAPGTEKEKLFF	TGTGCCTGGACCCTACCCGCCCCCGGGACCGAAAAGGAAAAACTGTTTTTT
.	TRBV30	16	.	TRBJ2-7	CAWSPFGGAKHYEQYF	TGTGCCTGGAGCCCTTTTGGCGGGGCAAAACACTACGAGCAGTACTTC
.	TRBV27	15	once	TRBJ1-1	CASSDPGGWNTEAFF	TGTGCCAGCAGTGATCCAGGAGGGTGGAACACTGAAGCTTTCTTT
TRBD2	TRBV6-1	13	.	TRBJ2-4	CASSEGEGRIQYF	TGTGCCAGCAGTGAAGGGGAGGGTAGGATTCAGTACTTC